Given below is one TCR beta chain in context. The source of the sample is a study of blood T cell repertoires in COVID-19. Study context: Sources were T cells, B-cell-depleted T cells, or PBMCs; the material itself was cDNA or gDNA.

The CDR3 totals 15 residues. Per germline, CDR1 KGHSH and CDR2 LQKENI. V was clipped by 5 bases and J by 1 base; unmatched bases: 3. As originally analysed: Reference gene primer amplification gave nucleated cell count estimates. Clones were sequenced by immunoSEQ multiplex PCR, and TCRdb holds only the in-frame ones, with some missing. That table furnishes V, J and clone size, whereas the DNA furnished D and trimming. The sample consists of around 140,000 clones, about 89% of them appearing once. This clonotype was sampled from a man in his forties or fifties with active or convalescent COVID-19. This chain connects TRBV18 to TRBJ1-1; 11 positions agree with TRBD1. The sample taken for sequencing was peripheral blood. The CDR3, as DNA: TGTGCCAGCTCATCCGGGACAGGGGGGAACACTGAAGCTTTCTTT. This translates into CASSSGTGGNTEAFF.